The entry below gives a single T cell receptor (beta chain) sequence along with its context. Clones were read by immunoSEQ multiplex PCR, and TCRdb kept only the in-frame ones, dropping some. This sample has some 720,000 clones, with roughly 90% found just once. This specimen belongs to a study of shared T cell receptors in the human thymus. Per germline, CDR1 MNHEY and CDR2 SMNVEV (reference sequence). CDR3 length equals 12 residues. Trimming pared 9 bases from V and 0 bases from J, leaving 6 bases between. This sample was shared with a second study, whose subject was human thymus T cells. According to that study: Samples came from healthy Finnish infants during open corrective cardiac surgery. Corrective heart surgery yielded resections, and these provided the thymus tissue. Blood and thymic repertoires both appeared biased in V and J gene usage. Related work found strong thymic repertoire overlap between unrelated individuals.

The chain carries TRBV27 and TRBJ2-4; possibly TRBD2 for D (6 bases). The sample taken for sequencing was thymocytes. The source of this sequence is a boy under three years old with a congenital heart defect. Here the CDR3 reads CARGGAKNIQYF. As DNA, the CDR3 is TGTGCCAGGGGGGGAGCCAAAAACATTCAGTACTTC.